Described below is a single T cell receptor (beta chain) sequence and its context. Germline CDR1 and CDR2: SQVTM and ANQGSEA. The CDR3 spans 14 residues. V gave up 4 bases and J gave up 5 bases, with 14 bases separating them. Original methodology: Reference gene primer amplification in the assay estimated nucleated cell counts. Profiled with immunoSEQ multiplex PCR; TCRdb holds only in-frame clones, not every one. V, J and clone size are taken as reported in that table, and D and trimming were inferred from the DNA itself. The sample gives about 260,000 clones, approximately 84% of which show up once; under 2% is in the top ten. This sample stems from a study of blood T cell repertoires in COVID-19. Study summary: COVID-19 samples collected from the United States, Italy and Spain covered acute and convalescent phases. The analysed material was cDNA or gDNA that came from T cells, B-cell-depleted T cells, or PBMCs.

Sequenced material: peripheral blood. This chain joins TRBV29-1 and TRBJ2-2; TRBD1 is a possible D gene (6 bases). The receptor's source is a woman older than 75 with acute or convalescent COVID-19. Here the CDR3 reads CSVAGLGATGELFF. CDR3 sequence (DNA): TGCAGCGTTGCGGGATTGGGGGCGACCGGGGAGCTGTTTTTT.